The 21 T cell receptor beta chains below come from one sample, sequenced in a study of cytomegalovirus exposure and HLA in healthy donors. The primer mix had 60 Vbeta and 13 Jbeta primers. Libraries were prepared by immunoSEQ multiplex PCR; TCRdb keeps only in-frame clonotypes and omits some of them. The sample includes around 140,000 clones, roughly 75% of them seen just once. The specimen sequenced was PBMCs. The receptor set was obtained from a man between 40 and 49 years old in good health and CMV-seronegative.

The chain employs TRBV7-8 and TRBJ1-4, with 10 positions matching TRBD1. CDR1 SGHVS and CDR2 FQNEAQ come from the germline V gene. The CDR3 is 16 amino acids. V lost 5 bases, J lost 6 bases, and 9 bases stayed unmatched. This CDR3 is CASSAQTGTGDEKLFF. The DNA for the CDR3 is TGTGCCAGCAGCGCCCAAACGGGGACAGGGGATGAAAAACTGTTTTTT. The full variable domain, with the rest looked up from reference TRBV7-8 and TRBJ1-4, is GAGVSQSPRYKVAKRGQDVALRCDPISGHVSLFWYQQALGQGPEFLTYFQNEAQLDKSGLPSDRFFAERPEGSVSTLKIQRTQQEDSAVYLCASSAQTGTGDEKLFFGSGTQLSVL.

The chain combines TRBV5-1 with TRBJ2-1; maybe TRBD1 (6 bases). The CDR3 extends over 14 amino acids. V was shortened by 3 bases and J by 9 bases, with 16 bases between the two germline ends. Germline V CDR1 and CDR2: SGHRS, YFSETQ. The CDR3 sequence: CASSSLSDRSEQFF. CDR3 nucleotide sequence: TGCGCCAGCAGCTCCCTCTCTGACAGGTCTGAGCAGTTCTTC.

This clone was seen just once. The V gene is TRBV11-1, the J gene TRBJ1-6; D unresolved. Deletions cut 3 bases from V and 0 bases from J, with 6 bases between. Germline V gene sequence: CDR1 SGHAT, CDR2 FQDESV (reference sequence). CDR3 length equals 15 residues. The DNA for the CDR3 is TGTGCCAGCAGCTTGGGGAGCTCCTATAATTCACCCCTCCACTTT. Its protein product is CASSLGSSYNSPLHF.

V and J are TRBV10-3 and TRBJ2-6, with 7 nucleotides matching TRBD2. Per germline, CDR1 ENHRY and CDR2 SYGVKD. Trimming took 2 bases from V and 1 from J; bases not matched to a gene: 11. The CDR3 loop spans 19 amino acids. The CDR3 here is CAISEPDGGDTSGANVLTF. CDR3 nucleotide sequence: TGTGCCATCAGTGAGCCCGATGGGGGGGATACGTCTGGGGCCAACGTCCTGACTTTC.

The gene calls are TRBV7-9 and TRBJ2-1, with a weak D call TRBD2 (5 bases). Germline lookup yields CDR1 SEHNR and CDR2 FQNEAQ (reference sequence). The CDR3 runs 15 residues. V was clipped by 1 base and J by 0 bases, with 7 bases between them. The CDR3 is CASSLVEGSYNEQFF. The DNA of the CDR3 is TGTGCCAGCAGCTTAGTAGAGGGCTCCTACAATGAGCAGTTCTTC.

The CDR3 protein is CASSSGTGPFF. DNA of the CDR3: TGTGCCAGCAGCTCCGGGACAGGGCCGTTCTTC. The chain is built from TRBV13 and TRBJ2-1; 9 bases line up with TRBD1. The CDR3 loop spans 11 amino acids. The V gene end was trimmed by 4 bases and the J gene end by 15 bases; junction bases not matched to a gene: 4. CDR1 and CDR2 from the germline V gene are PRHDT and FYEKMQ (reference sequence).

In DNA, the CDR3 is TGCGCCAGCAGCCAAGAAATCGGGACAGCCTATGGCTACACCTTC. Its translation is CASSQEIGTAYGYTF. The genes are TRBV4-1 and TRBJ1-2; TRBD1 matches 7 bases. The V gene's germline CDR1 is MGHRA and CDR2 YSYEKL. V shed 0 bases, J shed 4 bases, and the junction held 5 bases outside the gene matches. The CDR3 covers 15 residues.

J is TRBJ1-2 and V is TRBV9; D might be TRBD1 (6 bases). V was clipped by 3 bases and J by 4 bases, with 13 bases between them. The CDR3 is made up of 14 amino acids. Germline assignment: CDR1 SGDLS and CDR2 YYNGEE. In nucleotides, the CDR3 is TGTGCCAGCAGCGCGGACAGACAGTTCTATGGCTACACCTTC. Its protein is CASSADRQFYGYTF.

The genes are TRBV28 and TRBJ2-3, with 8 bases fitting TRBD2. Trimming at V came to 6 bases and at J to 5 bases, leaving 10 bases not matched to a gene. The V gene's germline CDR1 is MDHEN and CDR2 SYDVKM. This CDR3 is 15 amino acids long. CDR3 DNA: TGTGCCAGCAGACCCATAGCGGGGTCAATAGATACGCAGTATTTT. Amino acid sequence: CASRPIAGSIDTQYF.

The rearrangement joins TRBV9 to TRBJ2-6; tentatively, D is TRBD1 (5 bases). Germline V lookup: CDR1 SGDLS, CDR2 YYNGEE. CDR3 length: 20 amino acids. V was pared by 4 bases and J by 1 base, with 24 bases between. CDR3: CASSRAGNMVGDSGANVLTF. DNA for the CDR3: TGTGCCAGCAGCAGGGCAGGGAATATGGTTGGTGATTCTGGGGCCAACGTCCTGACTTTC.

The rearrangement joins TRBV2 to TRBJ1-2; D uncertain. Germline V gives CDR1 SNHLY, CDR2 FYNNEI. The length of the CDR3 is 12 residues. Trimming stripped 0 bases from V and 9 bases from J, with 8 bases between. The CDR3 here is CASSEAAPRYTF. In DNA, the CDR3 is TGTGCCAGCAGTGAAGCAGCCCCTCGCTACACCTTC.

The CDR3 nucleotides read TGTGCCAGCAGGCGGGGACAGGGGAGCGAAAAACTGTTTTTT. This gives the protein CASRRGQGSEKLFF. This chain connects TRBV6-1 to TRBJ1-4, with TRBD1 matching 10 bases. V was pared by 6 bases and J by 8 bases, with 6 bases of the junction left unmatched. Germline V lookup: CDR1 MNHNS, CDR2 SASEGT. There are 14 residues in the CDR3.

The genes are TRBV7-2 and TRBJ1-5; 8 nucleotides match TRBD1. The CDR3 covers 14 residues. The ends lost 5 bases at V and 2 bases at J; junction bases unmatched: 2. CDR1 and CDR2 (germline): SGHTA, FQGNSA. CDR3 amino acids: CASSPTGGNQPQHF. CDR3 nucleotides: TGTGCCAGCAGCCCGACAGGGGGCAATCAGCCCCAGCATTTT.

This chain uses TRBV5-1 with TRBJ2-5; 9 positions agree with TRBD1. The J call could be wrong; TRBJ2-7 is a better fit for the DNA end. Per the germline V gene, CDR1 is SGHRS and CDR2 is YFSETQ. This CDR3 has 15 amino acids. As DNA, the CDR3 is TGCGCCAGCAGCAGCCGGGACAGGGTCTCCTACGAGCAGTACTTC. It is translated as CASSSRDRVSYEQYF.

The chain combines TRBV5-6 with TRBJ1-2; no firm D call. Trimming left V 0 bases short and J 5 bases short, with 8 bases between. CDR3 size: 13 residues. Germline V gene sequence: CDR1 SGHDT, CDR2 YYEEEE. CDR3 bases: TGTGCCAGCAGCTTGGACAGTTTTTATGGCTACACCTTC. It codes for CASSLDSFYGYTF. The variable domain in full, completed from reference TRBV5-6 and TRBJ1-2, reads DAGVTQSPTHLIKTRGQQVTLRCSPKSGHDTVSWYQQALGQGPQFIFQYYEEEERQRGNFPDRFSGHQFPNYSSELNVNALLLGDSALYLCASSLDSFYGYTFGSGTRLTVV.

The chain joins TRBV5-1 to TRBJ1-1; TRBD1 matches 7 bases. The CDR3 covers 15 residues. From germline, CDR1 is SGHRS and CDR2 YFSETQ. With V trimmed by 3 bases and J by 0 bases, 5 bases remained unmatched. This CDR3 is CASSSTGTLNTEAFF. The CDR3 DNA is TGCGCCAGCAGCTCGACAGGGACCCTGAACACTGAAGCTTTCTTT.

The chain recombines TRBV28 with TRBJ2-7, with D perhaps matching TRBD2 (6 bases). The CDR3 covers 13 residues. V was cut by 10 bases and J by 3 bases, with 16 bases left in between. Germline V gene lookup returns CDR1 MDHEN and CDR2 SYDVKM. DNA of the CDR3: TGTGCCACCGACACCTCCGGGGGCTACGAGCAGTACTTC. Translated, it gives CATDTSGGYEQYF.

V usage is TRBV5-6 and J usage is TRBJ1-2, with TRBD1 matching 10 bases. CDR3 length equals 15 residues. The junction had 2 bases not matched to a gene; V was cut back by 2 bases and J by 1 base. Germline loops: CDR1 SGHDT, CDR2 YYEEEE. The CDR3 loop reads CASSFGTGVNYGYTF. CDR3 in DNA: TGTGCCAGCAGCTTTGGGACAGGGGTTAACTATGGCTACACCTTC. Filled out from reference TRBV5-6 and TRBJ1-2, the complete variable domain reads DAGVTQSPTHLIKTRGQQVTLRCSPKSGHDTVSWYQQALGQGPQFIFQYYEEEERQRGNFPDRFSGHQFPNYSSELNVNALLLGDSALYLCASSFGTGVNYGYTFGSGTRLTVV.

The chain combines TRBV19 with TRBJ1-1; tentatively, D is TRBD1 (5 bases). The germline V and J ends were trimmed by 4 bases and 1 base, with 7 bases remaining between them. CDR1 is LNHDA and CDR2 is SQIVND in the germline V gene (reference sequence). The CDR3 is made up of 13 amino acids. The CDR3 nucleotides are TGTGCCAGTAGTAGGGGCCGGAACACTGAAGCTTTCTTT. Its protein product is CASSRGRNTEAFF.

The rearrangement links TRBV5-6 to TRBJ1-1; tentatively, D is TRBD1 (5 bases). Looked up from germline, CDR1 is SGHDT and CDR2 is YYEEEE. The CDR3 runs 15 residues. The V end lost 5 bases, the J end lost 5 bases, and 19 bases lay between the germline ends. CDR3 sequence (DNA): TGTGCCAGCAGTCATAATCGGAATAGGGGTACTGAAGCTTTCTTT. Residues: CASSHNRNRGTEAFF. The full variable domain, with the rest looked up from reference TRBV5-6 and TRBJ1-1, is DAGVTQSPTHLIKTRGQQVTLRCSPKSGHDTVSWYQQALGQGPQFIFQYYEEEERQRGNFPDRFSGHQFPNYSSELNVNALLLGDSALYLCASSHNRNRGTEAFFGQGTRLTVV.

The V gene is TRBV6-5, the J gene TRBJ2-7; 8 bases are a match to TRBD2. This CDR3 has 13 residues. The V gene end was trimmed by 7 bases and the J gene end by 7 bases; junction bases not matched to a gene: 9. From germline, CDR1 is MNHEY and CDR2 SVGAGI. Written as DNA, the CDR3 is TGTGCCAGCACTGATAGCGGGGTGGGGGAGCAGTACTTC. Its translation is CASTDSGVGEQYF.